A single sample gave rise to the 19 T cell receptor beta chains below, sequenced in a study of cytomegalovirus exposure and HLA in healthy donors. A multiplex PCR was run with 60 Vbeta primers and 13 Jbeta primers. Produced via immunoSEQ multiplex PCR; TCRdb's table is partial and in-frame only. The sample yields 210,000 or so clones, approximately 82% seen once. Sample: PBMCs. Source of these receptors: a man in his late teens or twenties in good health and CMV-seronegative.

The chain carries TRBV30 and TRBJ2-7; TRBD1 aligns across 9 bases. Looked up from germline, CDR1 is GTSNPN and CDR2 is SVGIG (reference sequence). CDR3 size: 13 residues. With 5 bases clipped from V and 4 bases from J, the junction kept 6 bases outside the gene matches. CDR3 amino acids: CAWGPGQGYEQYF. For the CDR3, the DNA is TGTGCCTGGGGTCCGGGACAGGGTTACGAGCAGTACTTC.

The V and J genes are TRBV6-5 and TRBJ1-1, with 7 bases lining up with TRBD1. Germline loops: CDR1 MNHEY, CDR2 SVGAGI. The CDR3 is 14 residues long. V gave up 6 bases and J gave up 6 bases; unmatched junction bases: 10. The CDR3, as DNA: TGTGCCAGCAGCCGCCGTACAGGGGAGGCTGAAGCTTTCTTT. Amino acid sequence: CASSRRTGEAEAFF.

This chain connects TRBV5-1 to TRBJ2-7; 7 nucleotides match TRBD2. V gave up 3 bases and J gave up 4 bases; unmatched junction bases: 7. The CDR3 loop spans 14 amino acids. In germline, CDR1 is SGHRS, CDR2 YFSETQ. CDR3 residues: CASSWREGGYEQYF. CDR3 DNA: TGCGCCAGCAGCTGGAGGGAGGGCGGATACGAGCAGTACTTC.

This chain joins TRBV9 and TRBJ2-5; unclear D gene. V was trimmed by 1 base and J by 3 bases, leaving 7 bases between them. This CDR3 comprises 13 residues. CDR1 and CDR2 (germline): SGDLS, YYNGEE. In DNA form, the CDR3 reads TGTGCCAGCAGCGTACAAGGAGAAGAGACCCAGTACTTC. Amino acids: CASSVQGEETQYF.

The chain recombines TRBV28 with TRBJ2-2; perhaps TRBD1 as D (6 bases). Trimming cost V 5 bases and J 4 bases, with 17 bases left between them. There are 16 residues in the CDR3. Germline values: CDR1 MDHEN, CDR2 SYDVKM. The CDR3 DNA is TGTGCCAGCAGTCCTCTCAGAAAGGGGGTCACCGGGGAGCTGTTTTTT. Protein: CASSPLRKGVTGELFF.

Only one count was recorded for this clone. Here the CDR3 reads CASTVTGNYGYTF. The CDR3 DNA is TGTGCCAGCACCGTGACAGGAAACTATGGCTACACCTTC. This sequence joins TRBV28 and TRBJ1-2; weak D call: TRBD1 (6 bases). There are 13 residues in the CDR3. Trimming took 7 bases from V and 2 from J, leaving 11 bases between them. Germline V gene lookup returns CDR1 MDHEN and CDR2 SYDVKM.

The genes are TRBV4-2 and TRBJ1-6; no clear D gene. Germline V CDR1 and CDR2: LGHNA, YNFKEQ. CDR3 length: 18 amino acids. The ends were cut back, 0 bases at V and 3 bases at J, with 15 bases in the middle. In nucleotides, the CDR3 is TGTGCCAGCAGCCAAGACCCCAAAGACGGAGACTATAATTCACCCCTCCACTTT. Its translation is CASSQDPKDGDYNSPLHF.

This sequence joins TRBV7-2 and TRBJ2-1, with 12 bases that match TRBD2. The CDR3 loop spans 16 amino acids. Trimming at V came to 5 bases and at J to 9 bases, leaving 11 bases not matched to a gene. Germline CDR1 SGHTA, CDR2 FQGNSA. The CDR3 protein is CASSLSTSGSSTEQFF. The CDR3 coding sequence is TGTGCCAGCAGCCTATCGACTAGCGGGAGTAGTACTGAGCAGTTCTTC.

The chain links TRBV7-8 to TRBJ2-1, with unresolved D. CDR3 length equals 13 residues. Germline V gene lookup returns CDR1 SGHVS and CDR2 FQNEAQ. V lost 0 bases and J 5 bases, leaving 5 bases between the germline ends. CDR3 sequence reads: CASSLAGHNEQFF. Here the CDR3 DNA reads TGTGCCAGCAGCTTAGCGGGCCACAATGAGCAGTTCTTC. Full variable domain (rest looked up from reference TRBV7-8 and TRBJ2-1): GAGVSQSPRYKVAKRGQDVALRCDPISGHVSLFWYQQALGQGPEFLTYFQNEAQLDKSGLPSDRFFAERPEGSVSTLKIQRTQQEDSAVYLCASSLAGHNEQFFGPGTRLTVL.

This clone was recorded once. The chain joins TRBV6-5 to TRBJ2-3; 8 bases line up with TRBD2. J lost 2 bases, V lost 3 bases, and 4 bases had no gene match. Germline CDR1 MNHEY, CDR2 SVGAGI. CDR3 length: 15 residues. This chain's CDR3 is CASSYAGLATDTQYF. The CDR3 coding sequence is TGTGCCAGCAGTTATGCCGGACTAGCCACAGATACGCAGTATTTT.

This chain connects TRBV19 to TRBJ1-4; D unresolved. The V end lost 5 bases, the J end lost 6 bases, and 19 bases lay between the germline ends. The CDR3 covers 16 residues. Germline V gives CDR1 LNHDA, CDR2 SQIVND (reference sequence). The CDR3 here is CASSSSRAVPYEKLFF. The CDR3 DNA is TGTGCCAGTAGTTCATCGAGGGCAGTACCCTATGAAAAACTGTTTTTT.

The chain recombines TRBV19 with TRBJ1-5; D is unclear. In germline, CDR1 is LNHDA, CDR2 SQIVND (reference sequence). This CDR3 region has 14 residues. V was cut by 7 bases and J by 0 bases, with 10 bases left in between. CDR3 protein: CASTPRYSNQPQHF. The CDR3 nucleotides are TGTGCCAGTACCCCGCGTTATAGCAATCAGCCCCAGCATTTT.

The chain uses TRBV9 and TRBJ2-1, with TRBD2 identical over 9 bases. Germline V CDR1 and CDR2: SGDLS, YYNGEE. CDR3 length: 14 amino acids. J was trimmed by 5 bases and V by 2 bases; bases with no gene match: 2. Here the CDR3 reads CASSVTSGNNEQFF. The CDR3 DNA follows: TGTGCCAGCAGCGTGACTAGCGGAAACAATGAGCAGTTCTTC.

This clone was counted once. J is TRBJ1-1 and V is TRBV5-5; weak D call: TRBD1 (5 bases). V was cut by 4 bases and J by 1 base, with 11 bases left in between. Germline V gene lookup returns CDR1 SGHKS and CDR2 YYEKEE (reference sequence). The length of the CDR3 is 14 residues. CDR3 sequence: CASSRSTENTEAFF. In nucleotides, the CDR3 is TGTGCCAGCAGCCGCTCGACAGAGAACACTGAAGCTTTCTTT.

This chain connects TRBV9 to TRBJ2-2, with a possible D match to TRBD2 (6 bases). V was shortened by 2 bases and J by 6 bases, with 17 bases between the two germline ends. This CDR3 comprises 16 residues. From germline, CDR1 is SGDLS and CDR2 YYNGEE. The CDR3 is CASSVRAGTTPGELFF. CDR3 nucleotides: TGTGCCAGCAGCGTGCGGGCGGGAACTACCCCCGGGGAGCTGTTTTTT.

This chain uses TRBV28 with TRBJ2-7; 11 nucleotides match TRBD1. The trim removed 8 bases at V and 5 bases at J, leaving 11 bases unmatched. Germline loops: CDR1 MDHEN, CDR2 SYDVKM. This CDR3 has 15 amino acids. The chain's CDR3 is CASRGQGAFTNEQYF. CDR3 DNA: TGTGCCAGCCGTGGACAGGGGGCATTTACAAACGAGCAGTACTTC.

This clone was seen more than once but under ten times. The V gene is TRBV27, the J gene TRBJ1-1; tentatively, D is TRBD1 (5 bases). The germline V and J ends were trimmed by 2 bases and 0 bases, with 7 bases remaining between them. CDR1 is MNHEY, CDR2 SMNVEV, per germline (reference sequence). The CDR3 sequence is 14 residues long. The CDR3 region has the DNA TGTGCCAGCAGTTTAACAGGAGTGAACACTGAAGCTTTCTTT. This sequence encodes CASSLTGVNTEAFF.

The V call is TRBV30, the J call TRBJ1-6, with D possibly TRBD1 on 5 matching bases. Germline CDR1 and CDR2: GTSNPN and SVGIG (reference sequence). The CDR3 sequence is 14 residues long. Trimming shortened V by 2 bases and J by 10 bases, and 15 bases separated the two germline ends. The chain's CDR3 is CAWSHGGAKSPLHF. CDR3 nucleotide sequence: TGTGCCTGGAGTCACGGGGGTGCGAAATCACCCCTCCACTTT.

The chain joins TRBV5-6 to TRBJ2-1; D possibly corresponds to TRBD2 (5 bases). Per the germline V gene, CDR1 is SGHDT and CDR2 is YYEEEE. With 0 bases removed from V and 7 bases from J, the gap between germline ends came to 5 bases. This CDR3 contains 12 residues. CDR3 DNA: TGTGCCAGCAGCTTGGGGAGGAATGAGCAGTTCTTC. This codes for CASSLGRNEQFF.